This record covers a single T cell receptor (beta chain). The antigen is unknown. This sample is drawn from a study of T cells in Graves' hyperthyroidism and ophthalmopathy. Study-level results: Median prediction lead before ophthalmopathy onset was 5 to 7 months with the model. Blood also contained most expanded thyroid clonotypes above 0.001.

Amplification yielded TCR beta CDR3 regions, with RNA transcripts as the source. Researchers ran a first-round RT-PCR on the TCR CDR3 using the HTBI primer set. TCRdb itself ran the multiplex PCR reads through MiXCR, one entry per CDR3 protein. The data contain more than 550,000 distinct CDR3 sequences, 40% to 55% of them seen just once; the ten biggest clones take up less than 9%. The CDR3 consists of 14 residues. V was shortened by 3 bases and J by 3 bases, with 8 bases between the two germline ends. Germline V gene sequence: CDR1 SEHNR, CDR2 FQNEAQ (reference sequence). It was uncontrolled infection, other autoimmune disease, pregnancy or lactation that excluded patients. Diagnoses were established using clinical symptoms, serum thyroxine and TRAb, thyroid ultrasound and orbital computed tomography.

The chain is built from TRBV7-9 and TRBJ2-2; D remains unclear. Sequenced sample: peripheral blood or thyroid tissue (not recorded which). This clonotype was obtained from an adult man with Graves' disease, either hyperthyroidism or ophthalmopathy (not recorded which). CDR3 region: CASSFDTYTGELFF. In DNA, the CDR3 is TGTGCCAGCAGCTTCGACACTTACACCGGGGAGCTGTTTTTT.